A selection of T cell receptor beta chains follows, all from one sample in a study of control samples from healthy donors and cancer patients. The repertoire was sequenced with immunoSEQ multiplex PCR; TCRdb's copy has only in-frame clones and lacks some. This table has about 40,000 clones, roughly 92% appearing once. Sequenced material: blood. These receptors were taken from a woman in her 50s in good health. Each CDR3 is given with its conserved first and last residue. Each record gives: J gene, D gene, V gene, clone size, CDR3 protein, CDR3 DNA. D genes are given only for firm matches. Size is stated for part of the rows, as once, few or many counts, or as a class when the clone is expanded.

>TRBJ1-4|NA|TRBV29-1|NA
CSGKRGEKLFF
TGCAGCGGGAAGAGGGGTGAAAAACTGTTTTTT
>TRBJ1-6|NA|TRBV6-1|NA
CASSDPDIYNSPLHF
TGTGCCAGCAGTGATCCGGACATTTATAATTCACCCCTCCACTTT
>TRBJ1-6|NA|TRBV19|NA
CASSIDRTGSASPLHF
TGTGCCAGTAGTATAGATCGGACGGGATCAGCTTCACCCCTCCACTTT
>TRBJ1-1|TRBD1|TRBV28|few
CASSPPTGVAAEAFF
TGTGCCAGCAGTCCCCCAACAGGGGTGGCGGCTGAAGCTTTCTTT
>TRBJ1-4|NA|TRBV5-1|NA
CASSRAPGMNPTNEKLFF
TGCGCCAGCAGCCGGGCTCCGGGTATGAACCCAACTAATGAAAAACTGTTTTTT
>TRBJ1-2|TRBD1|TRBV28|NA
CASRLLFSTGGYTF
TGTGCCAGCAGACTATTGTTTTCGACAGGGGGCTACACCTTC
>TRBJ2-4|TRBD2|TRBV5-1|once
CASSKTSGGINIQYF
TGCGCCAGCAGCAAGACTAGCGGGGGGATAAACATTCAGTACTTC
>TRBJ1-5|NA|TRBV7-9|NA
CASSLALGVNQPQHF
TGTGCCAGCAGCTTAGCTCTGGGGGTCAATCAGCCCCAGCATTTT
>TRBJ2-4|NA|TRBV18|NA
CASSGGSVAKNIQYF
TGTGCCAGCTCCGGGGGCAGCGTAGCCAAAAACATTCAGTACTTC
>TRBJ2-5|NA|TRBV19|NA
CASSISPGAGPQYF
TGTGCCAGTAGTATATCCCCCGGGGCTGGGCCCCAGTACTTC
>TRBJ1-4|NA|TRBV7-9|NA
CASSLTPPERKLFF
TGTGCCAGCAGCTTAACCCCCCCCGAGCGAAAACTGTTTTTT
>TRBJ1-1|NA|TRBV7-7|NA
CASNTMGGRSGNTEAFF
TGTGCCAGCAATACGATGGGCGGCAGGAGTGGGAACACTGAAGCTTTCTTT
>TRBJ2-7|TRBD1|TRBV5-1|NA
CASSLGGQGAYEQYF
TGCGCCAGCAGCTTGGGGGGACAGGGGGCTTACGAGCAGTACTTC
>TRBJ2-7|NA|TRBV7-2|few
CASSSSSGWEQYF
TGTGCCAGCAGCTCCAGCTCCGGGTGGGAGCAGTACTTC
>TRBJ2-1|TRBD1|TRBV28|once
CASLRSGQGRYEQFF
TGTGCCAGCCTCCGATCTGGACAGGGAAGGTATGAGCAGTTCTTC
>TRBJ1-1|TRBD1|TRBV23-1|NA
CASSLWDSKYMNTEAFF
TGCGCCAGCAGTCTCTGGGACAGTAAGTATATGAACACTGAAGCTTTCTTT
>TRBJ2-7|NA|TRBV18|NA
CASSQGSGNYEQYF
TGTGCCAGCTCACAAGGGTCGGGGAACTACGAGCAGTACTTC
>TRBJ2-2|NA|TRBV29-1|NA
CSVELRGQRNFPGELFF
TGCAGCGTTGAATTGCGGGGACAGAGAAATTTCCCCGGGGAGCTGTTTTTT
>TRBJ1-2|TRBD1|TRBV5-1|once
CASKMGQGYGYTF
TGCGCCAGCAAGATGGGACAGGGCTATGGCTACACCTTC
>TRBJ1-2|NA|TRBV6-1|NA
CASSDTVSDGYTF
TGTGCCAGCAGTGATACGGTCAGTGATGGCTACACCTTC
>TRBJ1-3|NA|TRBV4-1|NA
CASSQESWKPGRGNTIYF
TGCGCCAGCAGCCAAGAATCATGGAAACCGGGACGAGGAAACACCATATATTTT
>TRBJ1-2|TRBD1|TRBV6-5|NA
CASTRGGQNGYTF
TGTGCCAGCACCAGGGGGGGGCAAAATGGCTACACCTTC
>TRBJ1-1|NA|TRBV6-6|NA
CASSIDINTEAFF
TGTGCCAGCAGCATAGACATTAACACTGAAGCTTTCTTT
>TRBJ2-5|NA|TRBV4-1|NA
CASSTIGRVVQEETQYF
TGCGCCAGCAGCACAATAGGCAGGGTGGTCCAGGAAGAGACCCAGTACTTC
>TRBJ2-1|NA|TRBV21-1|NA
CASSLLLLAGGYEQFF
TGTGCCAGCAGCCTATTACTACTAGCGGGGGGCTATGAGCAGTTCTTC
>TRBJ2-6|NA|TRBV10-3|NA
CAISEWWDSSSGANVLTF
TGTGCCATCAGTGAATGGTGGGACTCTAGCTCTGGGGCCAACGTCCTGACTTTC
>TRBJ1-4|NA|TRBV4-1|NA
CASSQDGGGTLDEKLFF
TGCGCCAGCAGCCAAGATGGGGGGGGGACATTGGATGAAAAACTGTTTTTT
>TRBJ1-3|NA|TRBV30|NA
CAWSPGLTSGNTIYF
TGTGCCTGGAGTCCTGGTTTGACTTCTGGAAACACCATATATTTT
>TRBJ2-1|NA|TRBV19|NA
CASSISSYNEQFF
TGTGCCAGTAGTATTAGCAGTTACAATGAGCAGTTCTTC
>TRBJ2-3|TRBD1|TRBV10-3|few
CAISNRGYTDTQYF
TGTGCCATCTCAAACAGGGGTTACACAGATACGCAGTATTTT
>TRBJ1-4|NA|TRBV5-4|NA
CASSEGGTTNEKLFF
TGTGCCAGCAGCGAGGGGGGCACGACTAATGAAAAACTGTTTTTT
>TRBJ1-1|TRBD1|TRBV6-5|NA
CASSYSQGATEAFF
TGTGCCAGCAGTTACTCCCAGGGGGCCACTGAAGCTTTCTTT
>TRBJ2-3|TRBD2|TRBV2|NA
CASSLSGGFTDTQYF
TGTGCCAGCAGTCTTAGCGGGGGGTTCACAGATACGCAGTATTTT
>TRBJ2-7|NA|TRBV5-1|NA
CASSRASGYEQYF
TGCGCCAGCAGCCGGGCTTCAGGGTACGAGCAGTACTTC
>TRBJ2-1|NA|TRBV24-1|NA
CATSGQYNEQFF
TGTGCCACCAGTGGACAGTACAATGAGCAGTTCTTC
>TRBJ2-3|NA|TRBV7-2|NA
CASSLIAGYSTDTQYF
TGTGCCAGCAGCTTAATCGCGGGTTACAGCACAGATACGCAGTATTTT
>TRBJ2-5|NA|TRBV19|NA
CASQKDRSQETQYF
TGTGCCAGCCAAAAAGACAGGTCTCAAGAGACCCAGTACTTC
>TRBJ1-1|NA|TRBV3-1/TRBV3-2|NA
CASLATGSDAEAFF
TGTGCCAGCCTCGCTACCGGGTCGGACGCTGAAGCTTTCTTT
>TRBJ1-1|NA|TRBV19|NA
CASSIFGRTEAFF
TGTGCCAGTAGTATCTTCGGGAGGACTGAAGCTTTCTTT
>TRBJ1-1|NA|TRBV5-4|NA
CASSLEVWGQFMNTEAFF
TGTGCCAGCAGCTTGGAGGTATGGGGGCAGTTCATGAACACTGAAGCTTTCTTT
>TRBJ2-7|NA|TRBV19|NA
CATGDGYTYEQYF
TGTGCCACCGGGGACGGCTACACCTACGAGCAGTACTTC
>TRBJ1-6|NA|TRBV18|NA
CASSTQQGGDSPLHF
TGTGCCAGCTCTACCCAACAGGGAGGTGATTCACCCCTCCACTTT
>TRBJ1-6|NA|TRBV30|NA
CAWSFLGPLHF
TGTGCCTGGAGTTTCTTAGGGCCCCTCCACTTT
>TRBJ1-5|NA|TRBV2|NA
CASSPASGGNQPQHF
TGTGCCAGCAGTCCTGCCTCGGGGGGGAATCAGCCCCAGCATTTT
>TRBJ2-7|NA|TRBV27|NA
CASSGNGRIGEQYF
TGTGCCAGCAGTGGTAACGGACGTATTGGCGAGCAGTACTTC
>TRBJ1-5|NA|TRBV5-6|NA
CASSFDRFQDRPQHF
TGTGCCAGCAGCTTCGACAGGTTCCAGGATCGGCCCCAGCATTTT
>TRBJ1-4|NA|TRBV18|NA
CASSPQGEEKLFF
TGTGCCAGCTCACCACAGGGAGAGGAAAAACTGTTTTTT
>TRBJ1-5|NA|TRBV5-4|NA
CASSFRGRTGLIDQPQHF
TGTGCCAGCAGCTTTAGGGGCCGTACAGGGTTAATAGATCAGCCCCAGCATTTT
>TRBJ2-2|NA|TRBV7-7|NA
CASSVSRGGNTGELFF
TGTGCCAGCAGCGTATCCAGGGGGGGGAACACCGGGGAGCTGTTTTTT
>TRBJ1-5|NA|TRBV28|NA
CASLTKGQPQHF
TGTGCCAGCTTGACTAAGGGCCAGCCCCAGCATTTT
>TRBJ2-1|NA|TRBV5-1|once
CASSLSRSSYNEQFF
TGCGCCAGCAGCTTGTCACGTAGCTCCTACAATGAGCAGTTCTTC
>TRBJ1-4|NA|TRBV7-9|NA
CASSLGGADEKLFF
TGTGCCAGCAGCTTAGGAGGCGCGGATGAAAAACTGTTTTTT
>TRBJ2-7|NA|TRBV5-6|few
CASSRNYEQYF
TGTGCCAGCAGCCGGAATTACGAGCAGTACTTC
>TRBJ1-6|TRBD1|TRBV9|NA
CASSGDRGNSYNSPLHF
TGTGCCAGCAGCGGGGACAGGGGGAACTCCTATAATTCACCCCTCCACTTT
>TRBJ1-2|TRBD1|TRBV7-2|NA
CASSSTGTGGNYGYTF
TGTGCCAGCAGCAGCACCGGGACAGGGGGTAACTATGGCTACACCTTC
>TRBJ1-1|TRBD1|TRBV7-2|NA
CASSAGTGNTEAFF
TGTGCCAGCAGCGCCGGGACAGGGAACACTGAAGCTTTCTTT